The rows below give T cell receptor beta chains drawn from one sample of a study of CXCR3-negative and CXCR3-positive naive CD8 T cells. TCRdb re-called the 5' RACE reads, yielding one record per CDR3 amino acid sequence without DNA. The sample shows about 56,000 distinct CDR3 sequences, and roughly 0.8% sits with its ten largest clones. Sequenced sample: naive CXCR3+ CD8+ T cells from blood. The receptors here all came from a human donor in good health. Some clones in this sample may be carry-over from other donors' samples. Each CDR3 is given with its conserved first and last residue.

j_gene: TRBJ2-3
v_gene: TRBV7-3
CDR3aa: CASSLVDGGTDTQYF

j_gene: TRBJ2-2
v_gene: TRBV6-5
CDR3aa: CASSPVGSPDTGELFF

j_gene: TRBJ1-2
v_gene: TRBV7-8
CDR3aa: CASSLVALESYTF

j_gene: TRBJ2-1
v_gene: TRBV29-1
CDR3aa: CSVEVGGASYNEQFF

j_gene: TRBJ1-1
v_gene: TRBV20-1
CDR3aa: CSARALDMNTEAFF

j_gene: TRBJ1-4
v_gene: TRBV4-3
CDR3aa: CASSQGGTVGEKLFF

j_gene: TRBJ2-5
v_gene: TRBV29-1
CDR3aa: CSVSRAGGAGETQYF

j_gene: TRBJ2-2
v_gene: TRBV6-2/TRBV6-3
CDR3aa: CASSYRRQAYTGELFF

j_gene: TRBJ1-1
v_gene: TRBV7-9
CDR3aa: CASSAYPGEGITNTEAFF

j_gene: TRBJ2-3
v_gene: TRBV19
CDR3aa: CASTPTRGPDTQYF

j_gene: TRBJ1-3
v_gene: TRBV5-6
CDR3aa: CASSLVMDFTIYF

j_gene: TRBJ2-7
v_gene: TRBV29-1
CDR3aa: CSGRDTAGYEQYF

j_gene: TRBJ2-7
v_gene: TRBV20-1
CDR3aa: CSARALAGEPYEQYF

j_gene: TRBJ2-7
v_gene: TRBV12-3/TRBV12-4
CDR3aa: CASSPKEGSGEQYF

j_gene: TRBJ1-1
v_gene: TRBV28
CDR3aa: CASTSVRGRTEAFF

j_gene: TRBJ2-7
v_gene: TRBV9
CDR3aa: CASSPQGNYEQYF

j_gene: TRBJ1-1
v_gene: TRBV20-1
CDR3aa: CSVFGGGHTEAFF

j_gene: TRBJ1-2
v_gene: TRBV12-3/TRBV12-4
CDR3aa: CASSLAGTGIRGYTF

j_gene: TRBJ2-2
v_gene: TRBV7-9
CDR3aa: CASSPYYTGELFF

j_gene: TRBJ1-2
v_gene: TRBV7-2
CDR3aa: CASSTPGGRRNYGYTF

j_gene: TRBJ2-5
v_gene: TRBV29-1
CDR3aa: CSLKLAGALGTQYF

j_gene: TRBJ2-7
v_gene: TRBV7-2
CDR3aa: CASSPLTSGYEQYF

j_gene: TRBJ2-5
v_gene: TRBV7-9
CDR3aa: CASSSWDIQETQYF

j_gene: TRBJ1-1
v_gene: TRBV29-1
CDR3aa: CSVEERGAGSEAFF

j_gene: TRBJ1-5
v_gene: TRBV12-3/TRBV12-4
CDR3aa: CASSAAGNQPQHF

j_gene: TRBJ2-1
v_gene: TRBV27
CDR3aa: CSTGQGGYNEQFF

j_gene: TRBJ2-5
v_gene: TRBV7-9
CDR3aa: CASSLLRGGHQETQYF

j_gene: TRBJ1-2
v_gene: TRBV28
CDR3aa: CASSTLADYGYTF

j_gene: TRBJ1-1
v_gene: TRBV6-5
CDR3aa: CASSSPPGEAFF

j_gene: TRBJ1-1
v_gene: TRBV12-3/TRBV12-4
CDR3aa: CASIPRDGGNTEAFF

j_gene: TRBJ1-5
v_gene: TRBV7-9
CDR3aa: CASSFGSGTAQPQHF